Below are 19 T cell receptor beta chains sequenced from a single sample in a study of PD-1 blockade in classical Hodgkin lymphoma. The method was immunoSEQ multiplex PCR; TCRdb's version includes in-frame clones alone and lacks a portion of them. The sample shows roughly 20,000 clones, roughly 88% of them seen only once. Each patient's relapse followed autologous stem cell transplantation, and brentuximab vedotin exposure varied. The sequences come from peripheral blood mononuclear cells (PBMCs), collected before the second cycle of nivolumab. The source is a human donor with classical Hodgkin lymphoma.

The chain employs TRBV5-1 and TRBJ2-3; D is perhaps TRBD1 (5 bases). CDR1 is SGHRS and CDR2 is YFSETQ in the germline V gene. This CDR3 is 12 amino acids long. V was cut by 4 bases and J by 8 bases, with 11 bases left in between. The CDR3 reads CASSPQGPTQYF. The CDR3 nucleotides are TGCGCCAGCAGCCCCCAGGGTCCTACGCAGTATTTT. The whole variable domain, remainder taken from reference TRBV5-1 and TRBJ2-3, is KAGVTQTPRYLIKTRGQQVTLSCSPISGHRSVSWYQQTPGQGLQFLFEYFSETQRNKGNFPGRFSGRQFSNSRSEMNVSTLELGDSALYLCASSPQGPTQYFGPGTRLTVL.

The gene calls are TRBV5-1 and TRBJ2-3; TRBD1 matches at 8 bases. The CDR3 totals 18 residues. The junction had 10 bases not matched to a gene; V was cut back by 0 bases and J by 1 base. Germline CDR1 is SGHRS and CDR2 is YFSETQ. The CDR3 spells CASSLGVSGGSGTDTQYF. The CDR3 region has the DNA TGCGCCAGCAGCTTGGGCGTATCAGGGGGCTCGGGCACAGATACGCAGTATTTT.

J is TRBJ1-1 and V is TRBV5-1; 9 bases line up with TRBD1. The CDR3 loop spans 17 amino acids. The germline V gene has CDR1 SGHRS and CDR2 YFSETQ. The V segment lost 4 bases and the J segment 1 base; nucleotides outside the gene matches: 11. The CDR3 protein is CASSEGQGSPRNTEAFF. The CDR3 bases are TGCGCCAGCAGCGAGGGACAGGGTTCCCCTCGGAACACTGAAGCTTTCTTT.

The chain is built from TRBV5-1 and TRBJ2-2; no definite D call. Trimming pared 1 base from V and 0 bases from J, leaving 7 bases between. CDR1 and CDR2 from the germline V gene are SGHRS and YFSETQ. This CDR3 is 15 amino acids long. CDR3 region: CASSLTVANTGELFF. Here the CDR3 DNA reads TGCGCCAGCAGCTTGACGGTGGCGAACACCGGGGAGCTGTTTTTT.

This clone was seen only a few times. The genes are TRBV5-1 and TRBJ2-5, with 8 bases matching TRBD1. V lost 4 bases to trimming and J lost 5 bases; unmatched junction nucleotides: 7. There are 14 residues in the CDR3. Germline CDR1 is SGHRS and CDR2 is YFSETQ. The CDR3 sequence is CASSGQGRKETQYF. In DNA form, the CDR3 reads TGCGCCAGCAGCGGACAGGGCAGGAAGGAGACCCAGTACTTC.

The chain has TRBV7-9 and TRBJ2-3; D uncertain. V lost 3 bases and J lost 1, with 20 bases in between. This CDR3 is built from 18 residues. Germline V gene sequence: CDR1 SEHNR, CDR2 FQNEAQ (reference sequence). CDR3 protein: CASSFPRSRTLRTDTQYF. The DNA of the CDR3 is TGTGCCAGCAGCTTCCCCCGGTCAAGGACGCTCCGCACAGATACGCAGTATTTT.

The rearrangement links TRBV7-8 to TRBJ1-1; the match to TRBD1 covers 7 bases. The germline CDR1 and CDR2 sequences are SGHVS and FQNEAQ. This CDR3 spans 14 amino acids. Trimming took 5 bases from V and 8 from J; bases not matched to a gene: 11. The CDR3: CASSPTTDRVEAFF. CDR3 sequence (DNA): TGTGCCAGCAGCCCGACGACCGACAGGGTCGAAGCTTTCTTT.

This chain joins TRBV5-1 and TRBJ2-7; D possibly corresponds to TRBD1 (6 bases). Germline V gene data show CDR1 as SGHRS and CDR2 as YFSETQ. Trimming removed 3 bases from V and 2 bases from J, with 18 bases in between. This CDR3 is built from 16 residues. The CDR3 DNA sequence: TGCGCCAGCAGCTCAGGACAGATAAAACGAACCTACGAGCAGTACTTC. Residues: CASSSGQIKRTYEQYF. The full variable domain, rest sourced from reference TRBV5-1 and TRBJ2-7, is KAGVTQTPRYLIKTRGQQVTLSCSPISGHRSVSWYQQTPGQGLQFLFEYFSETQRNKGNFPGRFSGRQFSNSRSEMNVSTLELGDSALYLCASSSGQIKRTYEQYFGPGTRLTVT.

This clone was observed a handful of times. This chain uses TRBV5-1 with TRBJ1-1; the match to TRBD1 covers 9 bases. V gave up 0 bases and J gave up 9 bases; unmatched junction bases: 3. The CDR3 has 13 amino acids. Germline V gives CDR1 SGHRS, CDR2 YFSETQ. For the CDR3, the DNA is TGCGCCAGCAGCTTGGAAACAGGGGGCCAAGCTTTCTTT. Protein sequence: CASSLETGGQAFF.

This clone came up once. The rearrangement joins TRBV4-2 to TRBJ1-1; 9 bases line up with TRBD1. Germline V gene data show CDR1 as LGHNA and CDR2 as YNFKEQ. The length of the CDR3 is 15 residues. J gave up 5 bases and V 0 bases, and 4 bases lay outside the gene matches. The CDR3 protein is CASSQDQTGGTEAFF. The CDR3 DNA follows: TGTGCCAGCAGCCAAGATCAGACAGGGGGGACTGAAGCTTTCTTT.

CDR3 coding DNA: TGTGCCATCAGTGAGTCCGTTTTATTCGTTGAACGGCCCCAGCATTTT. Encoded protein: CAISESVLFVERPQHF. The chain carries TRBV10-3 and TRBJ1-5; D is unresolved. CDR1 and CDR2 (germline): ENHRY, SYGVKD. V was shortened by 0 bases and J by 9 bases, with 18 bases between the two germline ends. This CDR3 contains 16 residues.

This chain uses TRBV4-2 with TRBJ2-3; TRBD2 agrees at 9 bases. The CDR3 is 16 amino acids. Trimming at V came to 1 base and at J to 5 bases, leaving 7 bases not matched to a gene. The germline CDR1 and CDR2 sequences are LGHNA and YNFKEQ. The CDR3 region has the DNA TGTGCCAGCAGCCAAGCGCTAGCGGGGATAGGAGATACGCAGTATTTT. Translation: CASSQALAGIGDTQYF.

This clone is a singleton in its sample. The CDR3 DNA reads TGCGCCAGCAGCTTCCAGACAGGGGGGAAGAACACTGAAGCTTTCTTT. This encodes CASSFQTGGKNTEAFF. The V and J genes are TRBV5-1 and TRBJ1-1; 9 bases align to TRBD1. The CDR3 has 16 amino acids. V shed 2 bases and J 1 base; nucleotides not matched to a gene: 6. Germline-derived CDR1 and CDR2 are SGHRS and YFSETQ.

The chain combines TRBV7-9 with TRBJ2-7, with D perhaps matching TRBD1 or TRBD2 (5 bases each). Trimming pared 7 bases from V and 5 bases from J, leaving 12 bases between. The germline gives CDR1 SEHNR, CDR2 FQNEAQ (reference sequence). This CDR3 comprises 12 residues. CDR3 sequence reads: CASTAVGDEQYF. CDR3 sequence (DNA): TGTGCCAGCACCGCGGTGGGGGACGAGCAGTACTTC.

This clone was recorded a few times. The V call is TRBV19, the J call TRBJ2-7, with 11 nucleotides matching TRBD2. The CDR3 has 14 residues. The V segment lost 5 bases and the J segment 0 bases; nucleotides outside the gene matches: 0. Germline-derived CDR1 and CDR2 are LNHDA and SQIVND (reference sequence). The CDR3 DNA reads as TGTGCCAGTAGTGGACTAGCGGGCTCCTACGAGCAGTACTTC. Amino acids: CASSGLAGSYEQYF.

The chain links TRBV5-1 to TRBJ2-1, with 9 positions matching TRBD2. V lost 4 bases and J lost 9; bases outside the gene matches: 14. This CDR3 has 16 amino acids. Germline CDR1 and CDR2: SGHRS and YFSETQ. CDR3: CASSLLAGSYTAEQFF. Written as DNA, the CDR3 is TGCGCCAGCAGCCTACTAGCGGGTTCTTACACCGCTGAGCAGTTCTTC.

The chain joins TRBV5-1 to TRBJ1-4; 7 bases are shared with TRBD1. Germline-derived CDR1 and CDR2 are SGHRS and YFSETQ. V lost 5 bases to trimming and J lost 5 bases; unmatched junction nucleotides: 6. The CDR3 consists of 14 residues. The CDR3 DNA follows: TGCGCCAGCAGGACAGGGACCGGGAATGAAAAACTGTTTTTT. Its protein is CASRTGTGNEKLFF. The full variable domain, rest sourced from reference TRBV5-1 and TRBJ1-4, is KAGVTQTPRYLIKTRGQQVTLSCSPISGHRSVSWYQQTPGQGLQFLFEYFSETQRNKGNFPGRFSGRQFSNSRSEMNVSTLELGDSALYLCASRTGTGNEKLFFGSGTQLSVL.

The chain uses TRBV4-3 and TRBJ1-1, with D possibly being TRBD1 (5 bases). Trimming left V 2 bases short and J 1 base short, with 11 bases between. CDR1 and CDR2 (germline): LGHNA, YSLEER. This CDR3 has 15 residues. CDR3 amino acids: CASSQTGTGNTEAFF. The CDR3 DNA sequence: TGCGCCAGCAGCCAAACAGGCACGGGGAACACTGAAGCTTTCTTT.

The chain couples TRBV6-5 to TRBJ1-1; no clear D gene. Per germline, CDR1 MNHEY and CDR2 SVGAGI. Trimming cost V 2 bases and J 2 bases, with 9 bases left between them. This CDR3 is 14 amino acids long. DNA for the CDR3: TGTGCCAGCAGTTACGACCCCACAAACACTGAAGCTTTCTTT. Protein: CASSYDPTNTEAFF.